The rows below give T cell receptor beta chains drawn from one sample of a study of blood T cell repertoires in COVID-19. Sequenced by immunoSEQ multiplex PCR; TCRdb stores in-frame clones only, minus some. The sample shows some 190,000 clones, about 84% of them seen only once. The sequenced sample consisted of PBMCs or T cells enriched from blood (not recorded which). The receptors originated from a middle-aged man with acute COVID-19. The CDR3 runs from the conserved cysteine through the conserved F or W. Fields, in order: D gene, J gene, V gene, clone size, CDR3 DNA, CDR3 protein. The D gene is left open where the match is weak. Clone size is not always given. Where it is, it says once, few, many or a class for expanded clones.

>-|TRBJ1-5|TRBV2|-
TGTGCCAGCTGCCCAGGGGCTGGGGATCAGCCCCAGCATTTT
CASCPGAGDQPQHF
>-|TRBJ2-3|TRBV12-5|-
TGTGCTAGTGGTTTGGGCGCTAGCGCTAGCACAGATACGCAGTATTTT
CASGLGASASTDTQYF
>-|TRBJ2-7|TRBV18|-
TGTGCCAGCTCACCGGGAGGCAGCGTAGCCTACGAGCAGTACTTC
CASSPGGSVAYEQYF
>TRBD2|TRBJ2-1|TRBV6-5|-
TGTGCCAGCAGTTCGCCGGGACTAGCGGCTGAGCAGTTCTTC
CASSSPGLAAEQFF
>TRBD1|TRBJ1-2|TRBV9|-
TGTGCCAGCAGCGTGGGGACAGACTATGGCTACACCTTC
CASSVGTDYGYTF
>-|TRBJ2-7|TRBV11-2|once
TGTGCCAGCAGCTTGTCCCGTGACAGGTTCTCCTCCTACGAGCAGTACTTC
CASSLSRDRFSSYEQYF
>-|TRBJ1-6|TRBV27|once
TGTGCCAGCAGTTTCGGGGGGACGGGTAATTCACCCCTCCACTTT
CASSFGGTGNSPLHF
>-|TRBJ2-7|TRBV5-1|-
TGCGCCAGCGGAACAGGGTTTTCCTCCTACGAGCAGTACTTC
CASGTGFSSYEQYF
>-|TRBJ2-2|TRBV5-1|-
TGCGCCAGCAGCTTGGCCCGGAGGGCCGGGGAGCTGTTTTTT
CASSLARRAGELFF
>-|TRBJ1-6|TRBV6-1|-
TGTGCCAGCAGTGAAGAGGAGGGGACGCATTCACCCCTCCACTTT
CASSEEEGTHSPLHF
>TRBD1|TRBJ1-5|TRBV19|-
TGTGCCATCCCCCCGACAGGGGTTATTCAGCCCCAGCATTTT
CAIPPTGVIQPQHF
>TRBD2|TRBJ2-7|TRBV5-6|-
TGTGCCAGCAGCTTATCTCGCCAGGGACTATTCGAGCAGTACTTC
CASSLSRQGLFEQYF
>-|TRBJ1-2|TRBV10-2|few
TGCGCCAGCAGCCGTAGACAGGATAACTATGGCTACACCTTC
CASSRRQDNYGYTF
>-|TRBJ1-5|TRBV10-1|once
TGCGCCAGCACCGAGGGTGCTCAGCCCCAGCATTTT
CASTEGAQPQHF
>-|TRBJ2-5|TRBV28|-
TGTGCCAGCACCATGGGAGGAGGGAGCCAAGAGACCCAGTACTTC
CASTMGGGSQETQYF
>-|TRBJ2-5|TRBV5-4|-
TGTGCCAGCAGCTTACGGGTGGAACAAGAGACCCAGTACTTC
CASSLRVEQETQYF
>TRBD2|TRBJ2-5|TRBV24-1|-
TGTGCCACCGGCGTAGCGGGAGCCGCCCAAGAGACCCAGTACTTC
CATGVAGAAQETQYF
>TRBD2|TRBJ2-3|TRBV11-2|-
TGTGCCAGCAGCTTAGAGGGGGGTAGCGGGAGGAGGTCAGATACGCAGTATTTT
CASSLEGGSGRRSDTQYF
>TRBD2|TRBJ2-1|TRBV9|-
TGTGCCAGCAGCGTCGATGGGCTAGCGGGAGTTGAGCAGTTCTTC
CASSVDGLAGVEQFF
>TRBD1|TRBJ1-5|TRBV2|-
TGTGCCAGCAGTCGGACAGGAAATCAGCCCCAGCATTTT
CASSRTGNQPQHF
>-|TRBJ2-7|TRBV27|-
TGTGCCAGCAGCCGCCCCCAGAGCGGAGGGTCCTACGAGCAGTACTTC
CASSRPQSGGSYEQYF
>-|TRBJ1-1|TRBV19|-
TGTGCCAGTATGGCGGGTGTGAACACTGAAGCTTTCTTT
CASMAGVNTEAFF
>-|TRBJ1-3|TRBV2|-
TGTGCCGGACACGACAGGGGAAACACCATATATTTT
CAGHDRGNTIYF
>-|TRBJ2-6|TRBV29-1|-
TGCAGCGTTGGAGACAGCTCTGGGGCCAACGTCCTGACTTTC
CSVGDSSGANVLTF
>TRBD1|TRBJ1-2|TRBV27|-
TGTGCCAGCAGTGCAACAGGGGGCACAGGGGGCTACACCTTC
CASSATGGTGGYTF
>-|TRBJ2-7|TRBV9|-
TGTGCCAGCAGCTCGAAGTACGGGAGCTCCTACGAGCAGTACTTC
CASSSKYGSSYEQYF
>-|TRBJ2-1|TRBV7-9|-
TGTGCCAGCAGCCCCCAACTATGGAGGACGGGTGAGCAGTTCTTC
CASSPQLWRTGEQFF
>TRBD1|TRBJ2-1|TRBV28|-
TGTGCCAGCAGCTTAACTCCGGGACAGATCTACAATGAGCAGTTCTTC
CASSLTPGQIYNEQFF
>-|TRBJ1-3|TRBV3-1/TRBV3-2|-
TGTGCCAGCAGCCAAGTTGGGGGGAACACCATATATTTT
CASSQVGGNTIYF
>-|TRBJ1-5|TRBV6-5|-
TGTGCCAGCAGTTACTCGTTGCGGCTCAATCAGCCCCAGCATTTT
CASSYSLRLNQPQHF
>TRBD1|TRBJ2-5|TRBV27|-
TGTGCCAGCAGAGCTCGGGACAGGGGGATCCAAGAGACCCAGTACTTC
CASRARDRGIQETQYF
>-|TRBJ1-5|TRBV27|-
TGTGCCAGCAGAGGGACGGGGGACGGCAATCAGCCCCAGCATTTT
CASRGTGDGNQPQHF
>-|TRBJ1-4|TRBV9|-
TGTGCCAGCAGTGGGCGGGGGGCTGGAGGTGAAAAACTGTTTTTT
CASSGRGAGGEKLFF
>TRBD2|TRBJ2-2|TRBV4-3|-
TGCGCCAGCAGCCAGTTCCTAGCGGGAGGGCTCACCGGGGAGCTGTTTTTT
CASSQFLAGGLTGELFF
>-|TRBJ2-1|TRBV28|-
TGTGCCAGCAGGGGCTTCTCGGATCAGTTCTTC
CASRGFSDQFF
>-|TRBJ1-6|TRBV28|once
TGTGCCAGCAGCTCAGGGGTAGGTTTGACACCCCTCCACTTT
CASSSGVGLTPLHF
>-|TRBJ1-5|TRBV12-3/TRBV12-4|-
TGTGCCAGCAGCCTCCCGGGACCCCAGCATTTT
CASSLPGPQHF
>TRBD2|TRBJ2-3|TRBV18|-
TGTGCCAGCTCAGCATGGACTAGCGGGATAGGAGATACGCAGTATTTT
CASSAWTSGIGDTQYF
>TRBD1|TRBJ1-6|TRBV28|few
TGTGCCAGCAGGGGACAGGGGCACTCAAATAATTCACCCCTCCACTTT
CASRGQGHSNNSPLHF
>TRBD1|TRBJ2-7|TRBV4-1|-
TGCGCCAGCAGCCGCGACAGGGGTACCTACGAGCAGTACTTC
CASSRDRGTYEQYF
>-|TRBJ2-7|TRBV7-9|-
TGTGCCAGCAGCGAAATCCGGTGGGAGCAGTACTTC
CASSEIRWEQYF
>-|TRBJ1-4|TRBV6-5|-
TGTGCCAGCTCAAGAGGGCTAGCAACTAATGAAAAACTGTTTTTT
CASSRGLATNEKLFF